Listed here are 14 T cell receptor beta chains from one sample, sequenced in a study of shared clonotypes between healthy human individuals. Selected positively for CCR7 and CD45RO-negative, naive CD8 cells excluded terminally differentiated effector memory CD45RA+ cells. Sequencing was performed with immunoSEQ multiplex PCR; in TCRdb, only in-frame clones are kept and a portion is missing. The sample lists around 560,000 clones; around 96% were seen once. Sequencing used naive CD8+ T cells sorted from blood. The receptors come from a woman aged 25 to 39 in good health.

Comments on this clone: The same CDR3 can be traced to other DNA sequences in this sample. The chain has TRBV5-4 and TRBJ2-7, with TRBD2 identical over 7 bases. J was trimmed by 3 bases and V by 4 bases; bases with no gene match: 1. The V gene's germline CDR1 is SGHNT and CDR2 YYREEE (reference sequence). The length of the CDR3 is 12 residues. The CDR3 loop is CASSSGVYEQYF. Written as DNA, the CDR3 is TGTGCCAGCAGCAGCGGGGTCTACGAGCAGTACTTC.

The gene calls are TRBV2 and TRBJ1-5, with D possibly TRBD1 on 5 matching bases. This CDR3 comprises 14 residues. The V end was cut by 3 bases, the J end by 5 bases, with 11 bases between. The germline CDR1 and CDR2 sequences are SNHLY and FYNNEI. Written as DNA, the CDR3 is TGTGCCAGCAGTGAGGGCGCAGGGTATCAGCCCCAGCATTTT. Protein: CASSEGAGYQPQHF.

This rearrangement joins TRBV28 to TRBJ2-7; TRBD2 aligns across 8 bases. There are 16 residues in the CDR3. The germline CDR1 and CDR2 sequences are MDHEN and SYDVKM. The junction had 10 bases not matched to a gene; V was cut back by 4 bases and J by 2 bases. Here the CDR3 DNA reads TGTGCCAGCAGTTCCCTCGGCGGGAGGCCAACCTACGAGCAGTACTTC. This translates into CASSSLGGRPTYEQYF.

The V call is TRBV19, the J call TRBJ2-1; TRBD2 might be the D (5 bases). Per the germline V gene, CDR1 is LNHDA and CDR2 is SQIVND (reference sequence). The CDR3 is 13 amino acids. The V gene lost 5 bases and the J gene lost 2 bases, with 7 bases spanning the gap. DNA of the CDR3: TGTGCCAGTAGTCCCGGGGCCTACAATGAGCAGTTCTTC. Residues: CASSPGAYNEQFF. Using reference TRBV19 and TRBJ2-1 for the parts outside the CDR3, the full variable domain is DGGITQSPKYLFRKEGQNVTLSCEQNLNHDAMYWYRQDPGQGLRLIYYSQIVNDFQKGDIAEGYSVSREKKESFPLTVTSAQKNPTAFYLCASSPGAYNEQFFGPGTRLTVL.

This chain links TRBV5-4 with TRBJ2-7; D is undetermined. The CDR3 runs to 14 residues. Germline-derived CDR1 and CDR2 are SGHNT and YYREEE (reference sequence). V was pared by 0 bases and J by 6 bases, with 13 bases between. The CDR3 reads CASSLGLTAREQYF. In DNA form, the CDR3 reads TGTGCCAGCAGCTTGGGTCTAACGGCCCGCGAGCAGTACTTC.

Comment on this clone: The same CDR3 is also encoded by other DNA sequences in this sample. This rearrangement joins TRBV27 to TRBJ2-7; D gene ambiguous. The CDR3 sequence is 13 residues long. In germline, CDR1 is MNHEY, CDR2 SMNVEV (reference sequence). V lost 3 bases and J 1 base, leaving 7 bases between the germline ends. This chain's CDR3 is CASSLSASYEQYF. The CDR3 region has the DNA TGTGCCAGCAGTTTGAGTGCTTCCTACGAGCAGTACTTC.

The chain links TRBV27 to TRBJ2-2; D may be TRBD2 (6 bases). The CDR3 extends over 14 amino acids. Germline V gene sequence: CDR1 MNHEY, CDR2 SMNVEV (reference sequence). The V end lost 3 bases, the J end lost 4 bases, and 9 bases lay between the germline ends. The CDR3 DNA reads TGTGCCAGCAGTTTCGGGGGTCCCACCGGGGAGCTGTTTTTT. It translates to CASSFGGPTGELFF.

This chain's CDR3 is CASLSLAGNEQFF. The DNA of the CDR3 is TGTGCCAGCCTATCACTAGCGGGAAATGAGCAGTTCTTC. This chain links TRBV5-8 with TRBJ2-1, with 10 positions matching TRBD2. Germline CDR1 reads SGHTS; CDR2 reads YDEGEE. This CDR3 has 13 residues. The ends lost 7 bases at V and 7 bases at J; junction bases unmatched: 5. The variable domain in full, with the rest retrieved from reference TRBV5-8 and TRBJ2-1, is EAGVTQSPTHLIKTRGQQATLRCSPISGHTSVYWYQQALGLGLQFLLWYDEGEERNRGNFPPRFSGRQFPNYSSELNVNALELEDSALYLCASLSLAGNEQFFGPGTRLTVL.

The V call is TRBV28, the J call TRBJ1-1; 8 bases are a match to TRBD1. CDR3 length equals 14 residues. Germline trimming cut 2 bases from V and 6 bases from J; bases unmatched to any gene: 5. Germline CDR1 is MDHEN and CDR2 is SYDVKM. The CDR3 sequence is CASSLRAGGAEAFF. The CDR3 DNA is TGTGCCAGCAGTTTAAGGGCAGGGGGCGCTGAAGCTTTCTTT.

The J gene is TRBJ2-2, the V gene TRBV9; a possible D gene is TRBD2 (5 bases). Germline V CDR1 and CDR2: SGDLS, YYNGEE. V lost 5 bases, J lost 5 bases, and 13 bases lay in between. The CDR3 contains 14 residues. The CDR3 region is CASRGRSGTGELFF. CDR3 nucleotide sequence: TGTGCCAGCAGAGGCCGTTCGGGAACCGGGGAGCTGTTTTTT.

CDR3 sequence (DNA): TGCGCCAGCAGCCACCCCGGACAGGGGGATGGCTACACCTTC. It is translated as CASSHPGQGDGYTF. The rearrangement uses TRBV4-1 and TRBJ1-2, with 10 nucleotides matching TRBD1. J was trimmed by 6 bases and V by 3 bases; bases with no gene match: 4. The CDR3 is 14 amino acids. CDR1 MGHRA and CDR2 YSYEKL come from the germline V gene.

V is TRBV6-1 and J is TRBJ2-1; 7 positions match TRBD2. The CDR3 consists of 14 residues. CDR1 is MNHNS and CDR2 is SASEGT in the germline V gene. The V and J ends lost 5 bases and 5 bases, in that order; junction bases with no gene match: 6. The CDR3 loop is CASSSGIRNNEQFF. In DNA form, the CDR3 reads TGTGCCAGCAGTAGCGGGATAAGGAACAATGAGCAGTTCTTC.

The V call is TRBV19, the J call TRBJ2-7; D gene ambiguous. Trimming took 4 bases from V and 3 from J, leaving 25 bases between them. CDR3 length equals 18 residues. Germline CDR1 and CDR2: LNHDA and SQIVND (reference sequence). The DNA for the CDR3 is TGTGCCAGTAGTACCCACCCACACCCCGAGGCAGGAAACTACGAGCAGTACTTC. Translation: CASSTHPHPEAGNYEQYF.

V usage is TRBV4-1 and J usage is TRBJ2-1; the D gene is possibly TRBD2 (6 bases). V lost 3 bases, J lost 12 bases, and 12 bases lay in between. This CDR3 spans 12 amino acids. Germline CDR1 reads MGHRA; CDR2 reads YSYEKL. Here the CDR3 reads CASSHQGRGQFF. CDR3 nucleotide sequence: TGCGCCAGCAGCCATCAAGGGCGGGGGCAGTTCTTC.